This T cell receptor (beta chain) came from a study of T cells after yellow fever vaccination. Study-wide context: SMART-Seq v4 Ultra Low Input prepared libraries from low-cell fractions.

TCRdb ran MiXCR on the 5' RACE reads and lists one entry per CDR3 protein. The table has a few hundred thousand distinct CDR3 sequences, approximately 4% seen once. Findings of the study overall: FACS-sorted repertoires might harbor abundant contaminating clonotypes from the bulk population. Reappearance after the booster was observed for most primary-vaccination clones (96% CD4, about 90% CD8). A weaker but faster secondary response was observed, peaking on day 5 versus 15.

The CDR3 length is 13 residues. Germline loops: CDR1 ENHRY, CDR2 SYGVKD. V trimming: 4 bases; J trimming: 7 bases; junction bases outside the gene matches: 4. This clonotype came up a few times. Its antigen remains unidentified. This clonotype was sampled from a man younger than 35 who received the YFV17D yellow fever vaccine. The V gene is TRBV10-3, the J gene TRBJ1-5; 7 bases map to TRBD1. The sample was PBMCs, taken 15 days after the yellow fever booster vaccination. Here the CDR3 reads CAISAGTEQPQHF. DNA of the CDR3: TGTGCCATCAGTGCCGGGACAGAACAGCCCCAGCATTTT.